Below are 3 T cell receptor beta chains sequenced from a single sample in a study of blood T cells in healthy people across ages. The second PCR ran about 6 to 12 cycles with a sample-barcoded 5' primer and J-beta primers. TCRdb re-derived calls from the 5' RACE reads in MiXCR, one entry per CDR3 protein. The data show 660,000 or so distinct CDR3 sequences, 45% to 65% seen once. The specimen sequenced was blood. All receptors come from a man between 60 and 70 years old in good health.

This clonotype was seen ten or more times. CDR3: CASSQAPLAGGRSYNEQFF. The CDR3 DNA reads TGCGCCAGCAGCCAAGCCCCCCTAGCGGGGGGGCGTTCCTACAATGAGCAGTTCTTC. This chain connects TRBV4-1 to TRBJ2-1; 12 nucleotides align to TRBD2. V trimming: 1 base; J trimming: 1 base; junction bases outside the gene matches: 8. The CDR3 sequence is 19 residues long. Germline values: CDR1 MGHRA, CDR2 YSYEKL.

The chain has TRBV5-1 and TRBJ2-3, with 15 positions matching TRBD2. The CDR3 is made up of 17 amino acids. Germline V gives CDR1 SGHRS, CDR2 YFSETQ. J gave up 4 bases and V 4 bases, and 7 bases lay outside the gene matches. The CDR3: CASSTGTSGGQADTQYF. The CDR3 DNA reads TGCGCCAGCAGCACCGGGACTAGCGGGGGGCAGGCAGATACGCAGTATTTT.

This clonotype was detected only a few times. J is TRBJ2-7 and V is TRBV10-3; D is unclear. In germline, CDR1 is ENHRY, CDR2 SYGVKD. V was cut by 3 bases and J by 1 base, with 13 bases left in between. CDR3 length: 15 amino acids. CDR3 amino acids: CAISDHTLRSYEQYF. The DNA of the CDR3 is TGTGCCATCAGTGACCACACTCTCCGTTCCTACGAGCAGTACTTC.